Listed here are 9 T cell receptor beta chains from one sample, sequenced in a study of early T cells in non-severe SARS-CoV-2 infection. In TCRdb, the 5' RACE reads were re-called with MiXCR into one record per CDR3 protein. The sample has just under 90,000 distinct CDR3 sequences, 14% seen once; the top ten hold around 7%. Sequenced input: whole blood. Receptor source: an adult who was a healthcare worker with PCR-confirmed SARS-CoV-2 infection or an uninfected control (not recorded which).

This rearrangement joins TRBV2 to TRBJ1-3; unclear D gene. The V end was cut by 7 bases, the J end by 0 bases, with 10 bases between. Germline lookup yields CDR1 SNHLY and CDR2 FYNNEI. The CDR3 sequence is 14 residues long. The CDR3 coding sequence is TGTGCCAGCAAGTCAATTAACTCTGGAAACACCATATATTTT. Its translation: CASKSINSGNTIYF.

CDR3 protein: CASSISGEGQPQHF. CDR3 nucleotides: TGTGCCAGTAGTATAAGTGGGGAGGGTCAGCCCCAGCATTTT. The gene calls are TRBV19 and TRBJ1-5, with D hard to call. Between the trimmed V and J ends, which lost 2 bases and 6 bases, there was a span of 11 bases. The CDR3 totals 14 residues. Germline lookup yields CDR1 LNHDA and CDR2 SQIVND (reference sequence). The full variable domain, its missing parts supplied by reference TRBV19 and TRBJ1-5, is DGGITQSPKYLFRKEGQNVTLSCEQNLNHDAMYWYRQDPGQGLRLIYYSQIVNDFQKGDIAEGYSVSREKKESFPLTVTSAQKNPTAFYLCASSISGEGQPQHFGDGTRLSIL.

V usage is TRBV6-5 and J usage is TRBJ2-7; weak D call: TRBD2 (6 bases). The CDR3 covers 14 residues. The V gene's germline CDR1 is MNHEY and CDR2 SVGAGI. V was shortened by 7 bases and J by 1 base, with 14 bases between the two germline ends. CDR3 amino acids: CASTLGGNSYEQYF. In DNA, the CDR3 is TGTGCCAGCACTCTCGGGGGAAATTCCTACGAGCAGTACTTC.

With regard to this clonotype: At one of its ends the junction is not consistent with the germline gene, which may arise from a read error. The rearrangement joins TRBV19 to TRBJ2-1; D may be TRBD1 (6 bases). Germline values: CDR1 LNHDA, CDR2 SQIVND (reference sequence). This CDR3 comprises 13 residues. The CDR3 sequence: CASSHGQYNEQFF. The CDR3 nucleotides read TGTGCCAGTAGCCACGGACAGTACAACGAGCAGTTCTTC.

This clonotype was observed a handful of times. The V and J genes are TRBV7-2 and TRBJ2-1, with 9 bases aligning to TRBD2. The CDR3 is 14 amino acids. Germline-derived CDR1 and CDR2 are SGHTA and FQGNSA. V trimming: 5 bases; J trimming: 7 bases; junction bases outside the gene matches: 6. The CDR3 DNA reads TGTGCCAGCAGCGGAGGACTAGCGAGGAATGAGCAGTTCTTC. Encoded protein: CASSGGLARNEQFF.

In its sample, this clonotype was seen many times. The V and J genes are TRBV29-1 and TRBJ1-5; D may be TRBD1 (5 bases). This CDR3 region has 15 residues. Trimming shortened V by 1 base and J by 12 bases, and 22 bases separated the two germline ends. CDR1 and CDR2 (germline): SQVTM, ANQGSEA. The CDR3, as DNA: TGCAGCGTTGAAGTCGGCCAGGGTAGGAGAAGGTTCCAGCATTTT. This gives the protein CSVEVGQGRRRFQHF.

The V call is TRBV6-6, the J call TRBJ2-7, with TRBD2 matching over 8 bases. The CDR3 sequence is 15 residues long. Germline values: CDR1 MNHNY, CDR2 SVGAGI (reference sequence). The V gene end was trimmed by 4 bases and the J gene end by 2 bases; junction bases not matched to a gene: 7. CDR3 protein: CASSFLAGNPYEQYF. The CDR3 nucleotides are TGTGCCAGCAGTTTTTTAGCGGGAAATCCCTACGAGCAGTACTTC.

This rearrangement joins TRBV11-3 to TRBJ2-1; D is perhaps TRBD2 (8 bases). Looked up from germline, CDR1 is SGHNT and CDR2 is YENEEA. V was clipped by 1 base and J by 4 bases, with 14 bases between them. The CDR3 contains 16 residues. The chain's CDR3 is CASSLGGGTAYNEQFF. DNA for the CDR3: TGTGCCAGCAGCTTAGGCGGGGGGACAGCGTACAATGAGCAGTTCTTC.

This clonotype was observed a few times. At one of its ends the junction is not consistent with the germline gene, which may arise from a read error. This rearrangement joins TRBV7-8 to TRBJ2-7, with 12 nucleotides matching TRBD2. The CDR3 consists of 12 residues. CDR1 SGHVS and CDR2 FQNEAQ come from the germline V gene. CDR3 region: CASSPSGRDPSF. CDR3 nucleotides: TGTGCCAGCAGCCCTAGCGGGAGGGACCCAAGCTTC. Full variable domain (remainder filled in from reference TRBV7-8 and TRBJ2-7): GAGVSQSPRYKVAKRGQDVALRCDPISGHVSLFWYQQALGQGPEFLTYFQNEAQLDKSGLPSDRFFAERPEGSVSTLKIQRTQQEDSAVYLCASSPSGRDPSFGPGTRLTVT.